A selection of T cell receptor beta chains follows, all from one sample in a study of blood T cell repertoires in COVID-19. Using immunoSEQ multiplex PCR, the repertoire was profiled, and TCRdb retains in-frame clones only, with some absent. Found here are 150,000 to 200,000 clones, about 80% of them singletons; the top ten hold almost 8.5%. The specimen was peripheral blood. These receptors all come from a woman aged 70-85 years with acute or convalescent COVID-19. The CDR3 runs from the conserved cysteine through the conserved F or W. The D gene is left open where the match is weak. A clone size is listed for some rows: how often the clone was seen (once, few, many), or a class if it is expanded.

V	D	J	size	DNA	CDR3
TRBV4-3	-	TRBJ1-5	-	TGCGCCAGCAGCCAAAATCCGGAAGGGAGTCAGCCCCAGCATTTT	CASSQNPEGSQPQHF
TRBV6-2/TRBV6-3	-	TRBJ1-3	-	TGTGCCAGCAGTTACTCATCTCGGAACAGGGAAAGAGGAAACACCATATATTTT	CASSYSSRNRERGNTIYF
TRBV5-1	-	TRBJ2-2	-	TGCGCCAGCAGCTTGGGACTAGGAGATTCCGGGGAGCTGTTTTTT	CASSLGLGDSGELFF
TRBV15	TRBD1	TRBJ1-5	-	TGTGCCACCAGGAGAAGCAGGGGGGATAGCAATCAGCCCCAGCATTTT	CATRRSRGDSNQPQHF
TRBV5-1	TRBD2	TRBJ2-3	few	TGCGCCAGCAGCTTGCGCGGACTAGCGGGAGTCGGGGGCACAGATACGCAGTATTTT	CASSLRGLAGVGGTDTQYF
TRBV7-2	-	TRBJ1-5	-	TGTGCCAGCAGCTATCTAAGGGGGTCTGCAAATCAGCCCCAGCATTTT	CASSYLRGSANQPQHF
TRBV19	-	TRBJ1-1	-	TGTGCCAGTAGTAGCCTCCAGGGGACTGAAGCTTTCTTT	CASSSLQGTEAFF
TRBV6-6	-	TRBJ2-7	few	TGTGCCAGCAGTTCAGGGTGGGACGAGCAGTACTTC	CASSSGWDEQYF
TRBV24-1	TRBD1	TRBJ2-1	-	TGTGCCACCAGTGATTTATATCAACAGGGGAATGAGCAGTTCTTC	CATSDLYQQGNEQFF
TRBV21-1	-	TRBJ2-5	-	TGTGCCAGCAGCAATCGTGGCGAGACCCAGTACTTC	CASSNRGETQYF
TRBV5-4	-	TRBJ1-2	-	TGTGCCAGCAGCCTGGATGTAGAGGCCTATGGCTACACCTTC	CASSLDVEAYGYTF
TRBV6-2/TRBV6-3	-	TRBJ1-6	-	TGTGCCAGCAGTCCCATACAGGGCTATAATTCACCCCTCCACTTT	CASSPIQGYNSPLHF
TRBV14	-	TRBJ2-7	-	TGTGCCAGCAGCCTAAATGGGGGACTCGGAAACGAGCAGTACTTC	CASSLNGGLGNEQYF
TRBV3-1/TRBV3-2	TRBD1	TRBJ2-7	-	TGTGCCAGCAGCCAAACGGGACAGGGCTCCTACGAGCAGTACTTC	CASSQTGQGSYEQYF
TRBV27	-	TRBJ1-3	-	TGTGCCAGCTGGGCCAGCACTGGAAACACCATATATTTT	CASWASTGNTIYF
TRBV10-3	TRBD1	TRBJ2-1	-	TGTGCCATCAGTCCCGGGACAGGGAGTTCCAATGAGCAGTTCTTC	CAISPGTGSSNEQFF
TRBV28	TRBD1	TRBJ1-4	-	TGTGCCAGCAGCCCCGGACAGGGAAGAAAACTGTTTTTT	CASSPGQGRKLFF
TRBV4-2	-	TRBJ2-7	-	TGTGCCAGCAGCCAAGATTCAGGTTTGAAAAGCTACGAGCAGTACTTC	CASSQDSGLKSYEQYF
TRBV27	-	TRBJ1-1	-	TGTGCCAGCAGCCAAATCCGCCCCCCCCAGGGCCTAGAAGCTTTCTTT	CASSQIRPPQGLEAFF
TRBV7-2	TRBD2	TRBJ2-1	once	TGTGCCAGCAGCTCTCGGACTAGCGGGAGTTGGGATGAGCAGTTCTTC	CASSSRTSGSWDEQFF
TRBV5-8	-	TRBJ2-7	-	TGTGCCAGCAGCATTACAGTCGGCTACGAGCAGTACTTC	CASSITVGYEQYF
TRBV19	-	TRBJ2-7	-	TGTGCCAGTAGTGTGTCCAGACAGGTTGGCGAGCAGTACTTC	CASSVSRQVGEQYF
TRBV7-9	-	TRBJ1-3	few	TGTGCCAGCAGCTTAGTGGTGGGGAGCTCTGGAAACACCATATATTTT	CASSLVVGSSGNTIYF
TRBV30	-	TRBJ1-3	-	TGTGCCTGGGCCGTAGACAGGCTCTCTGGAAACACCATATATTTT	CAWAVDRLSGNTIYF
TRBV30	TRBD2	TRBJ2-2	few	TGTGCCTGGAGTGTCCAGCTAGCGGTACAAAAAGGTGGCACCGGGGAGCTGTTTTTT	CAWSVQLAVQKGGTGELFF
TRBV6-2/TRBV6-3	TRBD1	TRBJ1-6	-	TGTGCCAGCAGTTACGCCACGGGACAGGTTTATTCACCCCTCCACTTT	CASSYATGQVYSPLHF
TRBV6-2/TRBV6-3	-	TRBJ2-3	-	TGTGCCAGCAGTTATCCCCGGGGGGCCCCAGATACGCAGTATTTT	CASSYPRGAPDTQYF
TRBV7-8	-	TRBJ1-5	-	TGTGCCAGCAGCCTAAGACCCGGGACAAAGGGACAGCCCCAGCATTTT	CASSLRPGTKGQPQHF
TRBV5-1	TRBD1	TRBJ1-2	-	TGCGCCAGTAAACAGGGGGCCGGTAACTATGGCTACACCTTC	CASKQGAGNYGYTF
TRBV6-4	-	TRBJ2-3	once	TGTGCCAGCAGCCGGGACTTCACAGATACGCAGTATTTT	CASSRDFTDTQYF
TRBV6-1	-	TRBJ1-5	-	TGTGCCAGCAGTGAAGTCAGAGCGTCCGGGAATCAGCCCCAGCATTTT	CASSEVRASGNQPQHF
TRBV7-9	-	TRBJ2-1	-	TGTGCCAGCAGCTTAGGGAGTGATGAGCAGTTCTTC	CASSLGSDEQFF
TRBV15	-	TRBJ2-3	-	TGTGCCACCAGCTTTTTAGGAGGGCAGGGAGTAGATACGCAGTATTTT	CATSFLGGQGVDTQYF
TRBV5-1	TRBD1	TRBJ2-7	once	TGCGCCAGCAGCTTGAGGGACAGGGACCACGAGCAGTACTTC	CASSLRDRDHEQYF
TRBV28	-	TRBJ2-7	-	TGTGCCACCGTCCGAGGGGGGGACTACGAGCAGTACTTC	CATVRGGDYEQYF
TRBV19	-	TRBJ1-1	-	TGTGCCAGTAGTACCCAGCGGAACACTGAAGCTTTCTTT	CASSTQRNTEAFF
TRBV29-1	TRBD2	TRBJ2-2	-	TGCAGCCATTCCGGCGGGGGGAACACCGGGGAGCTGTTTTTT	CSHSGGGNTGELFF
TRBV7-2	TRBD1	TRBJ1-6	-	TGTGCCAGCAGCTTAGAGACAGGGAATTCACCCCTCCACTTT	CASSLETGNSPLHF
TRBV28	TRBD1	TRBJ1-5	few	TGTGCCAGCAGTACGCCCCGGACAGGGGGCCAGCAGCCCCAGCATTTT	CASSTPRTGGQQPQHF
TRBV2	-	TRBJ1-5	-	TGTGCCAGCAGTCAGGGACACCGTTATCGGCCCCAGCATTTT	CASSQGHRYRPQHF
TRBV21-1	-	TRBJ1-2	-	TGTGCCAGCAGCCGGTCGGGTGGGGGCCGGGCGTTCTATGGCTACACCTTC	CASSRSGGGRAFYGYTF
TRBV9	-	TRBJ2-5	-	TGTGCCAGCAGCGTAGCTCCAACGGGGACCCAGTACTTC	CASSVAPTGTQYF
TRBV7-9	TRBD1	TRBJ2-1	-	TGTGCCAGCAGCCCTATACAGGGGGTGGGGTCCTACAATGAGCAGTTCTTC	CASSPIQGVGSYNEQFF
TRBV4-2	-	TRBJ1-5	-	TGTGCCAGCAGCCCCAAGGAACACTCGGGGAACAGGGCTCATCAGCCCCAGCATTTT	CASSPKEHSGNRAHQPQHF
TRBV11-1	-	TRBJ2-4	-	TGTGCCAGCAGCACTGGGGCCGGGTCTCAAAACATTCAGTACTTC	CASSTGAGSQNIQYF
TRBV6-5	TRBD2	TRBJ2-1	-	TGTGCCAGCAGTCGTTTAGCGGGAGACGACAATGAGCAGTTCTTC	CASSRLAGDDNEQFF
TRBV5-1	-	TRBJ2-5	-	TGCGCCAGCAGCTACGCAGGACAAGAGACCCAGTACTTC	CASSYAGQETQYF
TRBV5-5	-	TRBJ1-5	few	TGTGCCAGCAGCCTTCTAGGGGGTGGCAATCAGCCCCAGCATTTT	CASSLLGGGNQPQHF
TRBV5-1	-	TRBJ2-7	few	TGCGCCAGCAGCTTAGGCTGGACAGCGATGACCTCCGAGCAGTACTTC	CASSLGWTAMTSEQYF
TRBV6-2/TRBV6-3	TRBD2	TRBJ2-1	few	TGTGCCAGCAGTTACGGCGGGAGGGCCTACAATGAGCAGTTCTTC	CASSYGGRAYNEQFF
TRBV4-1	-	TRBJ1-5	-	TGCGCCAGCAGCCAAGGTCTAACAGGACCCGTAAATCAGCCCCAGCATTTT	CASSQGLTGPVNQPQHF
TRBV5-8	-	TRBJ2-5	-	TGTGCCAGCAGCAGGAAGGGGCTGAGGGAGACCCAGTACTTC	CASSRKGLRETQYF
TRBV9	TRBD1	TRBJ2-1	-	TGTGCCAGCAGCTCCGGGTCGACAGGGTCCTACAATGAGCAGTTCTTC	CASSSGSTGSYNEQFF
TRBV7-2	-	TRBJ1-3	-	TGTGCCAGCAGCCCGCTAGCTGGAAACACCATATATTTT	CASSPLAGNTIYF
TRBV10-3	-	TRBJ2-3	-	TGTGCCACCCGCGGCGGGATAAGCACAGATACGCAGTATTTT	CATRGGISTDTQYF
TRBV10-3	-	TRBJ1-4	-	TGTGCCTCGGCAAGTGGGACAAATGAAAAACTGTTTTTT	CASASGTNEKLFF
TRBV28	TRBD1	TRBJ1-2	few	TGTGCCAGCAACGTTGGGGGACAGGGGGTTTTGGGTGTTACCTTC	CASNVGGQGVLGVTF